Following are 11 T cell receptor beta chains from one sample sequenced in a study of T-cell reconstitution after alpha-beta-depleted transplantation in children. A TCRbeta library incorporating unique molecular identifiers was prepared. Using its own MiXCR run on the PCR reads, TCRdb lists one record per CDR3 protein. Here the sample spans a few hundred thousand distinct CDR3 sequences, under 15% being singletons. The sample was PBMCs, mostly from graft donor cells, taken 360 days after TCRalphabeta/CD19-depleted stem cell transplant. The receptors shown here come from a male patient younger than 18 who had a stem cell transplant for acute myeloid leukemia, so the T cells may come from the graft donor.

This clonotype has more than one count but fewer than ten. The J gene is TRBJ2-7, the V gene TRBV28; D might be TRBD1 (6 bases). The CDR3 contains 14 residues. V dropped 6 bases and J dropped 4 bases, with 16 bases sitting between them. Germline CDR1 reads MDHEN; CDR2 reads SYDVKM. The CDR3 protein is CASRESGTKYEQYF. The CDR3 nucleotides are TGTGCCAGCAGGGAATCCGGGACAAAATACGAGCAGTACTTC.

This clonotype was observed at least ten times. This chain joins TRBV7-8 and TRBJ2-3; possibly TRBD1 for D (5 bases). Between the trimmed V and J ends, which lost 1 base and 4 bases, there was a span of 12 bases. Per germline, CDR1 SGHVS and CDR2 FQNEAQ. The CDR3 is 15 residues long. The CDR3 loop reads CASSLEGQNPDTQYF. CDR3 nucleotide sequence: TGTGCCAGCAGCTTAGAGGGGCAGAACCCAGATACGCAGTATTTT. Together with reference TRBV7-8 and TRBJ2-3, the CDR3 gives the full variable domain: GAGVSQSPRYKVAKRGQDVALRCDPISGHVSLFWYQQALGQGPEFLTYFQNEAQLDKSGLPSDRFFAERPEGSVSTLKIQRTQQEDSAVYLCASSLEGQNPDTQYFGPGTRLTVL.

This clonotype was counted a few times. The chain couples TRBV4-3 to TRBJ2-1, with D hard to call. The V end was cut by 1 base, the J end by 6 bases, with 13 bases between. The length of the CDR3 is 15 residues. The germline V gene has CDR1 LGHNA and CDR2 YSLEER. This CDR3 is CASSQGPTHSNEQFF. CDR3 nucleotides: TGCGCCAGCAGCCAAGGTCCGACCCACAGCAATGAGCAGTTCTTC.

This clonotype was seen only a few times. The chain is built from TRBV19 and TRBJ2-1; 10 positions agree with TRBD2. Germline CDR1 is LNHDA and CDR2 is SQIVND (reference sequence). The CDR3 extends over 17 amino acids. Trimming took 7 bases from V and 4 from J; bases not matched to a gene: 13. The CDR3 DNA reads as TGTGCCAGTAAGGGTCGGAGCGGGAGGGCAGATTACAATGAGCAGTTCTTC. Protein product: CASKGRSGRADYNEQFF.

This chain links TRBV11-2 with TRBJ2-3, with 8 bases lining up with TRBD1. The CDR3 has 15 residues. The trim removed 3 bases at V and 2 bases at J, leaving 4 bases unmatched. The germline gives CDR1 SGHAT, CDR2 FQNNGV. CDR3 in DNA: TGTGCCAGCAGCTTCCGGGACAGGTACACAGATACGCAGTATTTT. Protein sequence: CASSFRDRYTDTQYF.

This clonotype appeared many times. The V and J genes are TRBV7-2 and TRBJ2-7; D ambiguous. Trimming pared 4 bases from V and 0 bases from J, leaving 13 bases between. Germline V CDR1 and CDR2: SGHTA, FQGNSA. The CDR3 contains 15 residues. The CDR3: CASSSYGPTSYEQYF. For the CDR3, the DNA is TGTGCCAGCAGCTCGTACGGACCGACCTCCTACGAGCAGTACTTC.

The sample holds many counts of this clonotype. The chain has TRBV5-1 and TRBJ2-3; TRBD1 aligns across 7 bases. The CDR3 is made up of 13 amino acids. With 0 bases clipped from V and 6 bases from J, the junction kept 1 base outside the gene matches. Germline V gene lookup returns CDR1 SGHRS and CDR2 YFSETQ. In DNA, the CDR3 is TGCGCCAGCAGCTTGGGACAGGGCGATACGCAGTATTTT. Translation: CASSLGQGDTQYF.

This clonotype was counted a single time. This chain links TRBV28 with TRBJ2-1; 13 nucleotides align to TRBD2. With 3 bases clipped from V and 7 bases from J, the junction kept 9 bases outside the gene matches. The CDR3 spans 17 residues. CDR1 MDHEN and CDR2 SYDVKM come from the germline V gene. CDR3 residues: CASSLWTSGRNGNEQFF. The CDR3 region has the DNA TGTGCCAGCAGTTTGTGGACTAGCGGGAGAAATGGGAATGAGCAGTTCTTC.

This clonotype has only a few counts. The CDR3 sequence: CAISESTAGANVLTF. The CDR3 DNA reads TGTGCCATCAGTGAGTCGACGGCGGGGGCCAACGTCCTGACTTTC. This chain uses TRBV10-3 with TRBJ2-6; the D is unclear. Germline V lookup: CDR1 ENHRY, CDR2 SYGVKD. This CDR3 is 15 amino acids long. V lost 0 bases to trimming and J lost 4 bases, with 7 bases between them.

This chain connects TRBV28 to TRBJ2-7; 7 nucleotides match TRBD1. The CDR3 spans 15 residues. Germline CDR1 MDHEN, CDR2 SYDVKM. V shed 3 bases and J 5 bases; nucleotides not matched to a gene: 10. CDR3 bases: TGTGCCAGCAGTTTGACAGGGTTTGTTAAAAACGAGCAGTACTTC. It yields the protein CASSLTGFVKNEQYF. Full variable domain (remainder filled in from reference TRBV28 and TRBJ2-7): DVKVTQSSRYLVKRTGEKVFLECVQDMDHENMFWYRQDPGLGLRLIYFSYDVKMKEKGDIPEGYSVSREKKERFSLILESASTNQTSMYLCASSLTGFVKNEQYFGPGTRLTVT.

V is TRBV20-1 and J is TRBJ2-5, with 8 bases that match TRBD1. This CDR3 contains 17 residues. Germline V CDR1 and CDR2: DFQATT, SNEGSKA (reference sequence). V shed 2 bases, J shed 2 bases, and the junction held 13 bases outside the gene matches. This CDR3 reads CSARSRKAGQVQETQYF. The CDR3 DNA reads TGCAGTGCTAGAAGCAGAAAGGCGGGACAGGTGCAAGAGACCCAGTACTTC.